One sample yielded the 21 T cell receptor beta chains listed below, sequenced in a study of tumour-infiltrating T cells in Burkitt lymphoma. Profiling relied on immunoSEQ multiplex PCR, and the TCRdb table lists in-frame clones only, not all of them. The table has 12,000 to 15,000 clones, 75% seen once. Sequenced: tumor tissue. Every receptor here comes from a human donor with diffuse large B-cell lymphoma.

Only a few counts were recorded for this clone. V is TRBV6-1 and J is TRBJ2-4, with 7 bases fitting TRBD1. After removal of 3 bases from V and 8 bases from J, the junction contained 10 bases not matched to a gene. The CDR3 sequence is 15 residues long. Germline V CDR1 and CDR2: MNHNS, SASEGT. This CDR3 is CASSDRRGWLDIQYF. DNA for the CDR3: TGTGCCAGCAGTGACCGCAGGGGGTGGTTAGACATTCAGTACTTC.

Judged by abundance, this clone is large. In nucleotides, the CDR3 is TGTGCCAGCAGCAAAAGTTCTAGCGGGAGGGAGTACAATGAGCAGTTCTTC. Translating it yields CASSKSSSGREYNEQFF. The chain uses TRBV4-2 and TRBJ2-1, with 12 bases fitting TRBD2. This CDR3 comprises 17 residues. In germline, CDR1 is LGHNA, CDR2 YNFKEQ. V was pared by 5 bases and J by 4 bases, with 9 bases of the junction left unmatched.

J is TRBJ1-1 and V is TRBV12-5; D call uncertain. CDR1 LGHNT and CDR2 FRNRAP come from the germline V gene. There are 14 residues in the CDR3. The V end was cut by 5 bases, the J end by 0 bases, with 10 bases between. The CDR3 loop reads CASGTPSMNTEAFF. CDR3 DNA sequence: TGTGCTAGTGGTACGCCGTCCATGAACACTGAAGCTTTCTTT. Full variable domain (outside the CDR3, taken from reference TRBV12-5 and TRBJ1-1): DARVTQTPRHKVTEMGQEVTMRCQPILGHNTVFWYRQTMMQGLELLAYFRNRAPLDDSGMPKDRFSAEMPDATLATLKIQPSEPRDSAVYFCASGTPSMNTEAFFGQGTRLTVV.

J is TRBJ2-3 and V is TRBV19, with D perhaps matching TRBD2 (5 bases). Germline assignment: CDR1 LNHDA and CDR2 SQIVND (reference sequence). V shed 5 bases and J shed 5 bases, with 14 bases lying between them. The CDR3 has 14 residues. The CDR3 nucleotides read TGTGCCAGTAGTCCCCGGCTAGCACTAGATACGCAGTATTTT. It yields the protein CASSPRLALDTQYF. The full variable domain, in which reference TRBV19 and TRBJ2-3 provide the parts outside the CDR3, is DGGITQSPKYLFRKEGQNVTLSCEQNLNHDAMYWYRQDPGQGLRLIYYSQIVNDFQKGDIAEGYSVSREKKESFPLTVTSAQKNPTAFYLCASSPRLALDTQYFGPGTRLTVL.

This chain joins TRBV7-6 and TRBJ1-1; D uncertain. Trimming took off 2 bases at V and 1 base at J, with 5 bases between the two ends. CDR1 and CDR2 from the germline V gene are SGHVS and FNYEAQ. The CDR3 covers 13 residues. Written as DNA, the CDR3 is TGTGCCAGCAGCTTATCACAGAACACTGAAGCTTTCTTT. It specifies CASSLSQNTEAFF.

The rearrangement joins TRBV10-1 to TRBJ1-1, with no clear D. The CDR3 is made up of 15 amino acids. Germline V gene data show CDR1 as WNHNN and CDR2 as SYGVQD (reference sequence). Trimming removed 0 bases from V and 4 bases from J, with 12 bases in between. Here the CDR3 reads CASSESKGLGTEAFF. CDR3 in DNA: TGCGCCAGCAGTGAGTCAAAAGGGTTGGGCACTGAAGCTTTCTTT.

The chain is built from TRBV28 and TRBJ2-7; no reliable D call. The CDR3 is 14 residues long. Germline values: CDR1 MDHEN, CDR2 SYDVKM. V gave up 7 bases and J gave up 1 base, with 14 bases separating them. DNA for the CDR3: TGTGCCAGCACCCGAGGACGAACGTCCTACGAGCAGTACTTC. Translated: CASTRGRTSYEQYF.

The chain joins TRBV20-1 to TRBJ2-5; unclear D gene. Germline V lookup: CDR1 DFQATT, CDR2 SNEGSKA (reference sequence). The V end was cut by 5 bases, the J end by 5 bases, with 6 bases between. The CDR3 has 10 amino acids. CDR3 sequence reads: CSASLETQYF. CDR3 nucleotide sequence: TGCAGTGCTTCGCTGGAGACCCAGTACTTC.

The chain uses TRBV27 and TRBJ1-5; D is unresolved. In germline, CDR1 is MNHEY, CDR2 SMNVEV (reference sequence). V shed 0 bases and J shed 7 bases, with 7 bases lying between them. There are 13 residues in the CDR3. Here the CDR3 DNA reads TGTGCCAGCAGTTTATCCGCCTACCAGCCCCAGCATTTT. It encodes CASSLSAYQPQHF.

Notes on this clone: The germline gene is not matched at one end of the junction; a read error may be the cause. V usage is TRBV7-2 and J usage is TRBJ2-3; 12 bases are shared with TRBD2. Germline lookup yields CDR1 SGHTA and CDR2 FQGNSA. The CDR3 is made up of 15 amino acids. The chain's CDR3 is CVSSPVTSGRSTQYF. In nucleotides, the CDR3 is TGTGTCAGCAGCCCAGTGACTAGCGGGAGATCTACGCAGTATTTT.

CDR3 in DNA: TGTGCCAGCAGTTACTCGGGCAGGGGGCGCGGACAGCCCCAGCATTTT. It is translated as CASSYSGRGRGQPQHF. J is TRBJ1-5 and V is TRBV6-5; 8 bases are shared with TRBD1. The germline gives CDR1 MNHEY, CDR2 SVGAGI. V dropped 0 bases and J dropped 7; count of bases not matched to a gene: 8. The CDR3 totals 16 residues.

The chain links TRBV5-4 to TRBJ2-5; 8 positions agree with TRBD2. The germline V gene has CDR1 SGHNT and CDR2 YYREEE (reference sequence). The CDR3 totals 14 residues. Trimming took 0 bases from V and 2 from J; bases not matched to a gene: 0. CDR3 nucleotides: TGTGCCAGCAGCTTGGCTAGCGGGCAAGAGACCCAGTACTTC. Amino acid sequence: CASSLASGQETQYF.

This clone was counted a few times. The CDR3: CASSSDRLPNYGYTF. In DNA form, the CDR3 reads TGTGCCAGCAGCTCGGACAGGCTTCCTAACTATGGCTACACCTTC. The chain employs TRBV14 and TRBJ1-2; 7 nucleotides align to TRBD1. Germline values: CDR1 SGHDN, CDR2 FVKESK. This CDR3 has 15 residues. V lost 5 bases to trimming and J lost 0 bases; unmatched junction nucleotides: 6.

This chain uses TRBV13 with TRBJ2-2, with TRBD2 identical over 7 bases. CDR1 is PRHDT, CDR2 FYEKMQ, per germline (reference sequence). The CDR3 covers 20 residues. The V gene end was trimmed by 4 bases and the J gene end by 1 base; junction bases not matched to a gene: 18. The CDR3 reads CASSSPPGTNIIGNTGELFF. DNA for the CDR3: TGTGCCAGCAGCTCCCCTCCCGGGACTAACATAATTGGGAACACCGGGGAGCTGTTTTTT.

This chain joins TRBV5-1 and TRBJ2-2; 7 bases are shared with TRBD1. The CDR3 runs to 13 residues. From germline, CDR1 is SGHRS and CDR2 YFSETQ. V lost 4 bases to trimming and J lost 6 bases; unmatched junction nucleotides: 3. This CDR3 is CASSHRGSGELFF. The DNA of the CDR3 is TGCGCCAGCAGCCACAGGGGATCCGGGGAGCTGTTTTTT.

The chain carries TRBV4-1 and TRBJ2-3, with 7 bases identical to TRBD1. The CDR3 length is 16 residues. J was trimmed by 3 bases and V by 2 bases; bases with no gene match: 8. The germline CDR1 and CDR2 sequences are MGHRA and YSYEKL. CDR3 coding DNA: TGCGCCAGCAGCCAAATGTGGGCAGGGGGAACAGATACGCAGTATTTT. It specifies CASSQMWAGGTDTQYF.

The rearrangement joins TRBV5-6 to TRBJ2-3; D is perhaps TRBD1 (6 bases). There are 14 residues in the CDR3. Germline CDR1 reads SGHDT; CDR2 reads YYEEEE. V lost 3 bases and J 1 base, leaving 9 bases between the germline ends. The DNA for the CDR3 is TGTGCCAGCAGCTCGACAGGTCGCACAGATACGCAGTATTTT. Its protein product is CASSSTGRTDTQYF.

This clone qualifies as medium-sized (0.01 to 0.1%). V usage is TRBV10-2 and J usage is TRBJ2-2, with TRBD2 matching over 9 bases. The V gene's germline CDR1 is WSHSY and CDR2 SAAADI. Unmatched junction bases numbered 11, after V lost 0 bases and J lost 6 bases. The CDR3 extends over 18 amino acids. The CDR3 loop is CASSESPLAGTLPGELFF. In DNA, the CDR3 is TGCGCCAGCAGTGAGTCCCCCCTAGCGGGGACTTTGCCCGGGGAGCTGTTTTTT.

Regarding this clone: This sample also contains other DNA sequences that code for the same CDR3. The J gene is TRBJ2-3, the V gene TRBV7-2, with D unclear. This CDR3 is 12 amino acids long. Trimming shortened V by 0 bases and J by 4 bases, and 2 bases separated the two germline ends. Germline V lookup: CDR1 SGHTA, CDR2 FQGNSA. CDR3 in DNA: TGTGCCAGCAGCTTAGCATCAGATACGCAGTATTTT. Protein: CASSLASDTQYF.

The chain combines TRBV9 with TRBJ1-3; no reliable D call. With 0 bases removed from V and 3 bases from J, the gap between germline ends came to 10 bases. Germline CDR1 reads SGDLS; CDR2 reads YYNGEE. This CDR3 region has 15 residues. DNA for the CDR3: TGTGCCAGCAGCGTAGGTTCCGGGTTTGGAAACACCATATATTTT. It is translated as CASSVGSGFGNTIYF.

This clone was recorded once. V usage is TRBV10-2 and J usage is TRBJ2-2; 9 nucleotides align to TRBD2. From germline, CDR1 is WSHSY and CDR2 SAAADI. The J segment lost 6 bases and the V segment lost 6 bases, leaving 5 bases of the junction unmatched. CDR3 size: 14 residues. The CDR3 sequence is CASRGREGPGELFF. The DNA of the CDR3 is TGCGCCAGCAGGGGGCGGGAGGGCCCCGGGGAGCTGTTTTTT.